This T cell receptor beta chain was identified during a study of blood T cell repertoires in COVID-19. Study-level information: Donors in the United States, Italy and Spain gave samples during acute or convalescent COVID-19. T cells, B-cell-depleted T cells, or PBMCs supplied cDNA or gDNA.

The germline V gene has CDR1 MNHEY and CDR2 SVGAGI. With 5 bases removed from V and 6 bases from J, the gap between germline ends came to 14 bases. This CDR3 contains 14 residues. The authors' processing: Scientists estimated how many nucleated cells there were by amplifying reference gene primers. TCRdb keeps only in-frame clones here, not all; method: immunoSEQ multiplex PCR. V and J calls and clone size are those listed in that table; D and trimming were worked out from the DNA. The sample has around 50,000 clones, approximately 87% seen once. The chain joins TRBV6-5 to TRBJ2-1; maybe TRBD2 (6 bases). Sequencing was performed on peripheral blood. The source of this sequence is a man aged 35-49 years with active COVID-19. The CDR3 loop reads CASSQQAGRNEQFF. As DNA, the CDR3 is TGTGCCAGCAGTCAGCAAGCGGGTCGCAATGAGCAGTTCTTC.